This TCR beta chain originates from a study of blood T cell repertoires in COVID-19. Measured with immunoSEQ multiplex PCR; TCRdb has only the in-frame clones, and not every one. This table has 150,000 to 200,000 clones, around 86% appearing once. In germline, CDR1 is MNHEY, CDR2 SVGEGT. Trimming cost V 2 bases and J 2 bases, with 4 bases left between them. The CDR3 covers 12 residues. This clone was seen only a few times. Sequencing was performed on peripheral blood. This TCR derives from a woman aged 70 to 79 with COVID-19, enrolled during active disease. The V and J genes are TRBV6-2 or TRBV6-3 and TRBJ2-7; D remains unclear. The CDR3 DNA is TGTGCCAGCAGTTACGCAGCCTACGAGCAGTACTTC. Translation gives CASSYAAYEQYF.